The present TCR beta chain was sequenced within a study of shared clonotypes between healthy human individuals. Across the study: Each donor had three CD4 naive, three CD4 memory, two CD8 naive and one CD8 memory plate.

Study-wide points: Collection of samples was limited to blood; tissue repertoires likely differ.

Splitting of each subset's genomic DNA was done evenly across several immunoSEQ plates. Sequenced by immunoSEQ multiplex PCR; TCRdb stores in-frame clones only, minus some. The table lists over a million clones, around three quarters of them singletons, with approximately 0.52% in the top ten. A CD45RA-negative memory subset and a CD45RA+ naive subset were separated from the CD4+ cells. J was trimmed by 3 bases and V by 5 bases; bases with no gene match: 6. Germline V lookup: CDR1 SGHTA, CDR2 FQGTGA. CDR3 size: 15 residues. This clone appeared a few times. What it binds is unknown. This sequence was found in a man aged 18 to 30 in good health. Some clones in this sample may be carry-over from other donors' samples. Sequencing was performed on memory CD4+ T cells from PBMCs. As for subset: CD45RA-negative fraction. The chain is built from TRBV7-3 and TRBJ2-5, with 10 nucleotides matching TRBD1. This CDR3 reads CASSPAGTGEETQYF. In DNA form, the CDR3 reads TGTGCCAGCAGCCCCGCCGGGACAGGGGAAGAGACCCAGTACTTC.